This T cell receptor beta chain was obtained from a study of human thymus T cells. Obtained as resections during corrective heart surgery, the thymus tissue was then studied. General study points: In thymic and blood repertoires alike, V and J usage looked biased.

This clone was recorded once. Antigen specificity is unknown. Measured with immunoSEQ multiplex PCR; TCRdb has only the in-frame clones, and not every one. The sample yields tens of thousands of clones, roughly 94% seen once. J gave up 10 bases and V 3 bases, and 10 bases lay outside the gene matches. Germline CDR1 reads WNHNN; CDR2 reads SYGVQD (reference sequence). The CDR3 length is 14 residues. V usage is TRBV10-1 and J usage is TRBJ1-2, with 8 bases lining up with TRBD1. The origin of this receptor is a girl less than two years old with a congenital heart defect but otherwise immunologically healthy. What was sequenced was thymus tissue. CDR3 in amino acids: CASSDRARGHSYTF. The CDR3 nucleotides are TGCGCCAGCAGTGACAGGGCCAGGGGGCATTCCTACACCTTC.